This TCR beta chain was profiled in a study of cytotoxic CD8 clonotypes in ibrutinib-treated CLL (dated by TCRdb to the early 2020s). A note on the overall study: The cohort had around twelve relapsed/refractory and approximately 14 treatment-naive patients; about 17 were IGHV unmutated. Response samples were obtained after a median of 12 months of treatment, with a range of roughly 6 to 40 months. Longitudinal samples were available for about 30% of the roughly 90 trial participants. On average, each sample yielded around 270,000 productive templates and under 95,000 productive rearrangements. Responses were partial in some 24 patients and complete in 2; after median around 66 months follow-up, 14 stayed in remission and about twelve progressed. Cryopreserved peripheral blood mononuclear cells were collected before treatment, at response, and at either disease progression or sustained remission.

V and J are truncated by 5 bases and 4 bases respectively, leaving an intervening sequence of 14 bases. The CDR3 starts with the cysteine, ends with the phenylalanine, and has 13 residues. The entry retains the CDR3 DNA only, 39 bases that are in frame from base 1. Based on the germline V gene, the CDR1 and CDR2 sequences are SQVTM and ANQGSEA. General conclusions and limits of the study: At ibrutinib response clonality went up, during sustained remission it held steady, and at progression it dropped back toward baseline. Lymph node repertoires were not examined, and the timing of sampling was not matched between patients in sustained remission and those whose disease progressed. Public clonotypes were rare and either contracted or stayed stable during treatment, and the rise in clonality at ibrutinib response reflected the expansion of private clonotypes. At baseline, clonality was higher than in age-matched healthy donors and showed a strong correlation with circulating CD8+ T-cell counts.

Each clonotype received, on average, 10x coverage in deep resolution sequencing performed on a MiSeq, where the target depth lay between 1 in 1 million and 1 in 200,000 T cells. TCR beta libraries were generated with the immunoSEQ hsTCRB Kit. In the source study's methods: ImmunoSEQ Data Assistant and ImmunoSEQ Analyzer were used for data analysis, and V, D and J genes were assigned according to IMGT definitions. Clonality, which ranges from 0 to 1, was calculated as one minus the normalized Shannon entropy of productive rearrangement frequencies. Public clonotype analysis was restricted to overrepresented clonotypes comprising at least 0.05% of each patient's repertoire. Repertoires from 10 to 15 age-matched healthy donors in immuneACCESS were used as clonality controls. Sourced from immuneACCESS, this table was stored by TCRdb with only in-frame sequences that have V and J called. A share of the clones is absent; for the studies checked, an unresolved V gene accounts for under half, and the remainder has no known explanation. V, J and clone size are taken as reported in that table, and D and trimming were inferred from the DNA itself. The sample yields approximately 300,000 clones; 80% were counted once. The top ten hold roughly 7% of the sample.

This clone appeared once. Its recognized antigen is unknown. Base qualities are not recorded, but no much larger clone differs from it by a single base. For TCR beta library preparation, roughly 2 micrograms of genomic DNA was extracted from cryopreserved PBMCs. Longitudinal blood samples from CLL patients on ibrutinib monotherapy were analyzed using high-throughput TCR beta sequencing. Patients were enrolled in a phase 2 open-label single-center ibrutinib monotherapy trial. The sequence links TRBV29-1 to TRBJ1-2; the D gene is not confidently resolved. Sequencing was performed on PBMCs, taken before ibrutinib treatment. The receptor's source is a human donor with chronic lymphocytic leukemia. The bases are TGCAGCGTTCCGCGACGGGATATCTATGGCTACACCTTC. Translated, this is CSVPRRDIYGYTF.